This is a list of T cell receptor beta chains from one sample in a study of siplizumab effects on memory and regulatory T cells. The repertoire was sequenced with immunoSEQ multiplex PCR; TCRdb's copy has only in-frame clones and lacks some. Seen here are around 45,000 clones, about 90% observed once, and the top ten hold less than 0.35%. Material for sequencing was naive CD8+ T cells sorted from blood. The receptors shown here come from a human donor in good health. CDR3s include the opening cysteine and the closing phenylalanine or tryptophan. A D gene is named only where the DNA matches it firmly. Only some rows state a clone size, as once, few, many or a class for expanded clones.

V: TRBV5-1
J: TRBJ2-5
D: TRBD2
size: NA
DNA: TGCGCCAGCGGTCTAGCGGGAGGGCCGATAGAGACCCAGTACTTC
CDR3: CASGLAGGPIETQYF

V: TRBV5-4
J: TRBJ2-3
D: NA
size: once
DNA: TGTGCCAGCAGCTTTGCCACAGATACGCAGTATTTT
CDR3: CASSFATDTQYF

V: TRBV27
J: TRBJ2-5
D: TRBD1
size: NA
DNA: TGTGCCAGCAGTTTCAATTCGGACAGGGGAGGAGAGACCCAGTACTTC
CDR3: CASSFNSDRGGETQYF

V: TRBV11-2
J: TRBJ1-1
D: NA
size: NA
DNA: TGTGCCAGCAGCTTGACAGGCACTGAAGCTTTCTTT
CDR3: CASSLTGTEAFF

V: TRBV20-1
J: TRBJ2-7
D: NA
size: NA
DNA: TGCAGTGCCCCGGACTCAAGCGAGCAGTACTTC
CDR3: CSAPDSSEQYF

V: TRBV27
J: TRBJ2-7
D: TRBD2
size: NA
DNA: TGTGCCAGCAGTTCCTTCACTAGCGGGGTACCCTACGAGCAGTACTTC
CDR3: CASSSFTSGVPYEQYF

V: TRBV7-6
J: TRBJ2-7
D: NA
size: NA
DNA: TGTGCCAGCAGCTTAGGACTGCAGAACTACGAGCAGTACTTC
CDR3: CASSLGLQNYEQYF

V: TRBV5-1
J: TRBJ2-7
D: TRBD2
size: NA
DNA: TGCGCCAGCAGCCTGGGGACTAGCGGGAGATACGAGCAGTACTTC
CDR3: CASSLGTSGRYEQYF

V: TRBV7-9
J: TRBJ2-1
D: NA
size: NA
DNA: TGTGCCAGCAGCCCTCCCCTGGGATACAATGAGCAGTTCTTC
CDR3: CASSPPLGYNEQFF

V: TRBV2
J: TRBJ2-1
D: NA
size: once
DNA: TGTGCCAGCAGTGAAGAAGGGGGTCACAATGAGCAGTTCTTC
CDR3: CASSEEGGHNEQFF

V: TRBV28
J: TRBJ1-2
D: TRBD1
size: NA
DNA: TGTGCCAGCAGTTTAAAATATGGGGACAGGGAATCTGGCTACACCTTC
CDR3: CASSLKYGDRESGYTF

V: TRBV7-6
J: TRBJ2-7
D: TRBD2
size: NA
DNA: TGTGCCAGCAGCTTAGCGACTAGCGGGGGAGGCTACGAGCAGTACTTC
CDR3: CASSLATSGGGYEQYF

V: TRBV27
J: TRBJ1-2
D: TRBD1
size: NA
DNA: TGTGCCAGCAGCGTACTCCCACAGGGGGCAGGGGGCTACACCTTC
CDR3: CASSVLPQGAGGYTF

V: TRBV5-4
J: TRBJ2-2
D: NA
size: NA
DNA: TGTGCCAGCAGCTACAACACCGGGGAGCTGTTTTTT
CDR3: CASSYNTGELFF

V: TRBV6-5
J: TRBJ2-1
D: TRBD2
size: NA
DNA: TGTGCAGCTGGTCTAGCGGGGGGCAATGAGCAGTTCTTC
CDR3: CAAGLAGGNEQFF

V: TRBV7-9
J: TRBJ2-3
D: NA
size: NA
DNA: TGTGCCAGCAGCTCTAATGACAGATTTATCACAGATACGCAGTATTTT
CDR3: CASSSNDRFITDTQYF

V: TRBV6-1
J: TRBJ1-4
D: NA
size: NA
DNA: TGTGCCAGCAGTGAAGCTCCCGGGTTTCCTAATGAAAAACTGTTTTTT
CDR3: CASSEAPGFPNEKLFF